The clone carrying this T cell receptor beta chain has more than one count but fewer than ten. The sample belongs to a study of early T cells in non-severe SARS-CoV-2 infection. Study-wide context: Bulk RNA taken from unsorted whole blood was sequenced, leaving chains unpaired.

Attachment of unique molecular identifiers to individual cDNA molecules was performed. TCRdb independently ran MiXCR on the 5' RACE reads; one entry per CDR3 protein. The sample records about 26,000 distinct CDR3 sequences, more than 3.5% being singletons. This clonotype was sampled from an adult who was a healthcare worker with PCR-confirmed SARS-CoV-2 infection or an uninfected control (not recorded which). Sequenced material: whole blood.

The CDR3 spells CASSQEGLAGGYEQYF. DNA of the CDR3: TGCGCCAGCAGCCAAGAGGGACTAGCGGGAGGGTACGAGCAGTACTTC. The chain employs TRBV4-3 and TRBJ2-7; 16 positions match TRBD2. Germline loops: CDR1 LGHNA, CDR2 YSLEER. The CDR3 runs to 16 residues. The V and J ends lost 0 bases and 4 bases, in that order; junction bases with no gene match: 0.